This T cell receptor beta chain was sequenced in a study of T cells in Graves' hyperthyroidism and ophthalmopathy. As concerns this clonotype: The antigen is undetermined. Mismatch with germline at one junction end may stem from a read error.

The PBMCs had their origin in less than 13 ml of fresh peripheral blood. Germline V gene data show CDR1 as MNHEY and CDR2 as SMNVEV (reference sequence). The CDR3 consists of 17 residues. Study outcomes and limitations: Blood also held most thyroid clonotypes expanded beyond 0.001.

RNA transcripts gave rise to amplified TCR beta CDR3 regions. TCR CDR3 regions were first amplified by RT-PCR with HTBI primers. Each CDR3 protein is one row after TCRdb ran MiXCR on the multiplex PCR reads. The repertoire holds 350,000 to 500,000 distinct CDR3 sequences, approximately 15% seen once, with 5% to 6% in the top ten. Sequencing used blood. The receptor's source is a young woman with Graves' hyperthyroidism. J is TRBJ1-6 and V is TRBV27, with D tentatively TRBD1 (5 bases). DNA for the CDR3: TGTGCCAGCCGCGTACTTATAGACGGGGCCATTAATCCACCCCTCCACTTT. This encodes CASRVLIDGAINPPLHF.